This is a list of T cell receptor beta chains from one sample in a study of blood T cell repertoires in COVID-19. Libraries were prepared by immunoSEQ multiplex PCR; TCRdb keeps only in-frame clonotypes and omits some of them. The repertoire consists of around 140,000 clones, with approximately 88% occurring once and the leading ten covering around 1.4%. Sequencing was performed on peripheral blood. The receptors come from a man aged 55 to 70 with acute or convalescent COVID-19. The CDR3 runs from the conserved cysteine through the conserved F or W. The D gene is left open where the match is weak. Size is stated for part of the rows, as once, few or many counts, or as a class when the clone is expanded.

j_call d_call clone_size v_call cdr3_nt cdr3_aa
TRBJ2-5 - once TRBV6-5 TGTGCCAGCAGTTACGGAGGACAGATTGAGACCCAGTACTTC CASSYGGQIETQYF
TRBJ2-5 TRBD1 - TRBV3-1/TRBV3-2 TGTGCCAGCAGCCAAGGGAGGACAGGGGATGCGGAGACCCAGTACTTC CASSQGRTGDAETQYF
TRBJ2-3 - few TRBV19 TGTGCCAGTAGTATGGGCAGCAGCACAGATACGCAGTATTTT CASSMGSSTDTQYF
TRBJ2-1 - - TRBV6-5 TGTGCCAGCAGATACCCCGGGACTTCCTCCAATGAGCAGTTCTTC CASRYPGTSSNEQFF
TRBJ2-7 - - TRBV6-5 TGTGCCAGCAGTTACACCGACGGGGGATCCTACGAGCAGTACTTC CASSYTDGGSYEQYF
TRBJ1-1 TRBD1 - TRBV3-1/TRBV3-2 TGTGCCAGCAGCCGAGCAACAGGGGGCTGGAACACTGAAGCTTTCTTT CASSRATGGWNTEAFF
TRBJ2-7 TRBD1 - TRBV5-1 TGCGCCAGCAGCTCGCAGGGGGCGCATCGGGAGGAGCAGTACTTC CASSSQGAHREEQYF
TRBJ1-4 TRBD1 - TRBV11-2 TGTGCCAGCAGCTTGGGACAGATGGTTTCAACTAATGAAAAACTGTTTTTT CASSLGQMVSTNEKLFF
TRBJ2-2 TRBD2 - TRBV28 TGTGCCAGCAGCCGAGGACTAGCGGGAGGGCTCGGCGGGGAGCTGTTTTTT CASSRGLAGGLGGELFF
TRBJ2-1 TRBD2 - TRBV5-1 TGCGCCAGCAGCTTGGAACTAGCGGGTAACAATGAGCAGTTCTTC CASSLELAGNNEQFF
TRBJ2-1 TRBD2 - TRBV5-1 TGCGCCAGCAGCTTGAGCGGGAGGGCCTCGCCCTACAATGAGCAGTTCTTC CASSLSGRASPYNEQFF
TRBJ1-5 - few TRBV5-1 TGCGCCAGCAGCTTGGCGGGAAATCAGCCCCAGCATTTT CASSLAGNQPQHF
TRBJ1-2 - once TRBV5-1 TGCGCCAGCAGCACCGGGGTGGAGGCCTATGGCTACACCTTC CASSTGVEAYGYTF
TRBJ2-5 TRBD2 - TRBV9 TGTGCCAGCTCTTTGGCGGGGGGCCAAGAGACCCAGTACTTC CASSLAGGQETQYF
TRBJ2-7 TRBD2 few TRBV7-6 TGTGCCAGCAGCTTCCTCGGACTAGCGGCCTACGAGCAGTACTTC CASSFLGLAAYEQYF
TRBJ2-1 - - TRBV19 TGTGCCAGTAGCCGCCCGGCGGGGGCGCCGTTCTTC CASSRPAGAPFF
TRBJ1-5 - - TRBV5-1 TGCGCCAGCAGCCCAAGTGCAGGGTCGTATCAGCCCCAGCATTTT CASSPSAGSYQPQHF
TRBJ2-7 - - TRBV6-5 TGTGCCAGCAGCCTAGTTGGGGGAGACAGGTACGAGCAGTACTTC CASSLVGGDRYEQYF
TRBJ2-3 TRBD2 - TRBV27 TGTGCCAGCACCCTCTGGGAGCGGGGGTCAGATACGCAGTATTTT CASTLWERGSDTQYF
TRBJ1-1 - - TRBV10-2 TGCGCCAGCAGTGGACAGACGCGGAACACTGAAGCTTTCTTT CASSGQTRNTEAFF
TRBJ2-2 - - TRBV7-8 TGTGCCAGCAGCCGCAAGCTAGCCCAAGATGGCACCGGGGAGCTGTTTTTT CASSRKLAQDGTGELFF
TRBJ2-5 TRBD2 once TRBV7-2 TGTGCCAGCAGCCAGACTAGCGGAAGGCAAGAGACCCAGTACTTC CASSQTSGRQETQYF
TRBJ2-1 - - TRBV5-1 TGCGCCAGCAGCCCCGAGGGGGGGCACAATGAGCAGTTCTTC CASSPEGGHNEQFF
TRBJ2-1 - - TRBV5-1 TGCGCCAGCAGCCCGACACTCCTGAGCTCCTACAATGAGCAGTTCTTC CASSPTLLSSYNEQFF
TRBJ1-3 TRBD1 - TRBV30 TGTGCCTGGAGAGACAGGGCCTCCTCTGGAAACACCATATATTTT CAWRDRASSGNTIYF
TRBJ2-1 TRBD1 - TRBV7-3 TGTGCCAGCAGCTTAAGGACAGGGGGCAACAATGAGCAGTTCTTC CASSLRTGGNNEQFF
TRBJ1-5 - - TRBV5-1 TGCGCCAGCAGCCCGGGGGACGGCTCAATCGAGCCCCAGCATTTT CASSPGDGSIEPQHF
TRBJ2-2 - - TRBV6-6 TGTGCCAGCAGTTACGATGGGGCAGGAAACACCGGGGAGCTGTTTTTT CASSYDGAGNTGELFF
TRBJ1-1 - - TRBV6-5 TGTGCCAGCACGGTCAGGTTTGGGCCACACACTGAAGCTTTCTTT CASTVRFGPHTEAFF
TRBJ1-2 - - TRBV25-1 TGTGCCAGCAGTGAAAGTGGTGGCCGTGGCTACACCTTC CASSESGGRGYTF
TRBJ2-1 - - TRBV29-1 TGCAGCGTTGCCAGGGGAGTCTACAATGAGCAGTTCTTC CSVARGVYNEQFF
TRBJ2-7 TRBD2 once TRBV4-2 TGTGCCAGCAGCCAAGACCCCGGGACTAGCGGGAGGATCTACGAGCAGTACTTC CASSQDPGTSGRIYEQYF
TRBJ1-2 - - TRBV6-5 TGTGCCACCAACACGAACTATGGCTACACCTTC CATNTNYGYTF
TRBJ2-1 TRBD1 few TRBV5-1 TGCGCCAGCAGTCGGGGACAGGGAGTTAATGAGCAGTTCTTC CASSRGQGVNEQFF
TRBJ2-5 - - TRBV10-1 TGCGCCAGCAGTGAGGTCCGGGGGCAAGAGACCCAGTACTTC CASSEVRGQETQYF
TRBJ1-5 TRBD1 - TRBV5-3 TGTGCCAGAAGCTTTTTTTGCAGGGGGAACAATCAGCCCCAGCATTTT CARSFFCRGNNQPQHF
TRBJ2-3 TRBD1 - TRBV29-1 TGCAGCGTGGCAGAGGGGACAGGGCATCATACGCAGTATTTT CSVAEGTGHHTQYF
TRBJ2-7 TRBD1 - TRBV18 TGTGCCAGCTCACCACCGGCCCAGGGGGCCAGTGAGCAGTACTTC CASSPPAQGASEQYF
TRBJ2-2 - - TRBV7-2 TGTGCCAGCAGCTTACGTTTGGGCGACACCGGGGAGCTGTTTTTT CASSLRLGDTGELFF
TRBJ1-2 - once TRBV3-1/TRBV3-2 TGTGCCAGCAGCCAGGGTTCTAGCTATGGCTACACCTTC CASSQGSSYGYTF
TRBJ2-5 - - TRBV29-1 TGCAGCGTTGAAGATCCGGGTGGCGAGACCCAGTACTTC CSVEDPGGETQYF
TRBJ2-3 TRBD2 - TRBV5-4 TGTGCCAGCAGCTCCGCTGGACTAGCGGGAGGCGCAGATACGCAGTATTTT CASSSAGLAGGADTQYF
TRBJ2-3 TRBD1 - TRBV5-4 TGTGCCAGCAGCAAGACAGGGGGATTTGGAGATACGCAGTATTTT CASSKTGGFGDTQYF
TRBJ1-1 - - TRBV5-1 TGCGCCAGCAGCCCAGGGGCCGGAAACACTGAAGCTTTCTTT CASSPGAGNTEAFF
TRBJ1-2 TRBD1 - TRBV7-2 TGTGCCAGCAGCTTAGGGGGACAGATGAACTATGGCTACACCTTC CASSLGGQMNYGYTF
TRBJ2-1 - - TRBV25-1 TGTGCCAGCAGAGCATCCCGGGCCCAGGGGTACAATGAGCAGTTCTTC CASRASRAQGYNEQFF
TRBJ2-3 - - TRBV11-2 TGTGCCAGCAGAGGACAAGCAACAGATACGCAGTATTTT CASRGQATDTQYF
TRBJ1-1 - few TRBV2 TGTGCCAGCAGTGAACGCGGGAAACTCATGAACACTGAAGCTTTCTTT CASSERGKLMNTEAFF